This T cell receptor (beta chain) was sequenced for a study of type 1 regulatory T cells. Across the whole study: T-allo10 is a Tr1-enriched, alloantigen-specific CD4 T cell product made in vitro.

MiXCR, run by TCRdb on the reads, gives a single entry per CDR3 protein. This table has 25,000 or so distinct CDR3 sequences, 72% appearing once. The graft donor-derived T-allo10 cells reportedly recognize host alloantigens, are anergic, and suppress alloantigen-specifically. The CDR3 covers 13 residues. Between the trimmed V and J ends, which lost 6 bases and 7 bases, there was a span of 16 bases. This clonotype ranks as medium-sized. Its antigen remains unknown. The sequenced sample was cultured T cells, either the whole culture or a sorted T cell fraction (not recorded which). As for subset: Tr1-enriched cell product generated in vitro against host alloantigens. The clonotype originates from a human donor in good health. The chain recombines TRBV12-3 or TRBV12-4 with TRBJ2-7; D may be TRBD1 (6 bases). The CDR3 nucleotides read TGTGCCAGCAGGGGGGAGAGGGGGAAAGAGCAGTACTTC. Its translation: CASRGERGKEQYF.